One and the same sample provided the 8 T cell receptor beta chains below, sequenced in a study of blood T cell repertoires in COVID-19. The data were produced by immunoSEQ multiplex PCR, yet TCRdb's version contains in-frame clones alone and is incomplete. The table records around 100,000 clones, approximately 83% of them present only once. The sample consisted of PBMCs or T cells enriched from blood (not recorded which). The receptors shown here come from a woman in her fifties or sixties who had recovered from COVID-19.

This clone was detected only once. The chain is built from TRBV28 and TRBJ2-3; 7 nucleotides align to TRBD1. The CDR3 loop spans 15 amino acids. The trim removed 8 bases at V and 9 bases at J, leaving 17 bases unmatched. CDR1 MDHEN and CDR2 SYDVKM come from the germline V gene. The CDR3 reads CASLFMRQGSGTQYF. CDR3 in DNA: TGTGCCAGCCTTTTTATGAGACAGGGCAGTGGGACGCAGTATTTT.

The chain recombines TRBV6-5 with TRBJ1-2; D not certain. CDR1 and CDR2 (germline): MNHEY, SVGAGI. Trimming removed 6 bases at V and 2 bases at J, with 10 bases between. This CDR3 spans 13 amino acids. CDR3 DNA sequence: TGTGCCAGCAGGGTGACACGCAACTATGGCTACACCTTC. Translating gives CASRVTRNYGYTF.

DNA for the CDR3: TGTGCCAGTAGTCCACAGGGGAGGAAGGGGGTGCAGTTCTTC. This translates into CASSPQGRKGVQFF. This sequence joins TRBV19 and TRBJ2-1; D may be TRBD1 (7 bases). Germline lookup yields CDR1 LNHDA and CDR2 SQIVND (reference sequence). Trimming removed 5 bases from V and 12 bases from J, with 20 bases in between. This CDR3 has 14 amino acids.

CDR3 in amino acids: CASSGAGGETQYF. Written as DNA, the CDR3 is TGCGCCAGCAGTGGGGCTGGAGGAGAGACCCAGTACTTC. The gene calls are TRBV10-2 and TRBJ2-5; tentatively, D is TRBD2 (5 bases). The CDR3 runs to 13 residues. The germline V gene has CDR1 WSHSY and CDR2 SAAADI. V shed 4 bases and J shed 4 bases, with 10 bases lying between them.

The chain has TRBV30 and TRBJ1-1, with D hard to call. The CDR3 has 15 residues. Trimming took off 0 bases at V and 1 base at J, with 12 bases between the two ends. Germline lookup yields CDR1 GTSNPN and CDR2 SVGIG (reference sequence). CDR3 sequence reads: CAWSVSLTGNTEAFF. The DNA for the CDR3 is TGTGCCTGGAGTGTCTCCTTGACGGGGAACACTGAAGCTTTCTTT.

J is TRBJ2-1 and V is TRBV2, with a weak D call TRBD2 (5 bases). CDR3 length equals 16 residues. Trimming took 6 bases from V and 3 from J, leaving 18 bases between them. In germline, CDR1 is SNHLY, CDR2 FYNNEI. CDR3 nucleotides: TGTGCCAGCAGGGGTAGTCGGAGTAGCGACTACAATGAGCAGTTCTTC. It specifies CASRGSRSSDYNEQFF. The full variable domain, its missing parts supplied by reference TRBV2 and TRBJ2-1, is EPEVTQTPSHQVTQMGQEVILRCVPISNHLYFYWYRQILGQKVEFLVSFYNNEISEKSEIFDDQFSVERPDGSNFTLKIRSTKLEDSAMYFCASRGSRSSDYNEQFFGPGTRLTVL.

This rearrangement joins TRBV28 to TRBJ1-5; 9 bases fit TRBD1. Germline trimming cut 7 bases from V and 4 bases from J; bases unmatched to any gene: 20. The germline V gene has CDR1 MDHEN and CDR2 SYDVKM. The CDR3 spans 19 residues. CDR3 sequence reads: CASILWETGGPRLNQPQHF. The CDR3 coding sequence is TGTGCCAGCATCCTATGGGAGACAGGGGGACCCCGACTTAATCAGCCCCAGCATTTT.

In nucleotides, the CDR3 is TGCAGTGCTAGTGATTCGGCCCGAGGGGGCGCTGAAAACACTGAAGCTTTCTTT. Amino acid sequence: CSASDSARGGAENTEAFF. The chain carries TRBV20-1 and TRBJ1-1, with 7 bases lining up with TRBD1. V lost 3 bases to trimming and J lost 2 bases; unmatched junction nucleotides: 18. The CDR3 runs 18 residues. The V gene's germline CDR1 is DFQATT and CDR2 SNEGSKA (reference sequence).